This T cell receptor beta chain was identified during a study of blood T cell repertoires in COVID-19. Turning to the study itself: The origin of the acute and convalescent COVID-19 samples was the United States, Italy and Spain. T cells, B-cell-depleted T cells, or PBMCs supplied cDNA or gDNA.

Original data processing: Amplification from reference gene primers served as the basis for estimated nucleated cell counts. Profiled with immunoSEQ multiplex PCR; TCRdb holds only in-frame clones, not every one. That table supplies the V and J calls and clone size; D and trimming were determined from the DNA. Of 110,000 or so clones listed, around 89% are singletons. Trimming took 0 bases from V and 0 from J, leaving 9 bases between them. Germline V gene lookup returns CDR1 MNHEY and CDR2 SVGAGI. CDR3 length equals 16 residues. Sequencing was performed on peripheral blood. This chain joins TRBV6-5 and TRBJ2-1; D is uncertain. The TCR sequence derives from a woman aged 45-65 years with acute or convalescent COVID-19. CDR3 sequence: CASSYSDSLSYNEQFF. The CDR3 nucleotides are TGTGCCAGCAGTTACTCCGACTCTCTCTCCTACAATGAGCAGTTCTTC.